These 9 T cell receptor beta chains came from one sample sequenced in a study of blood T cell repertoires in COVID-19. Produced via immunoSEQ multiplex PCR; TCRdb's table is partial and in-frame only. This table holds fewer than 150,000 clones, under 85% found once. Sequencing input: PBMCs or T cells enriched from blood (not recorded which). These receptors were taken from a woman younger than 35 who had been exposed to COVID-19.

The chain joins TRBV6-6 to TRBJ1-1; 7 bases map to TRBD1. Germline CDR1 reads MNHNY; CDR2 reads SVGAGI (reference sequence). Losses at the gene ends were 5 bases for V and 0 bases for J; bases not matched to a gene: 3. This CDR3 has 14 residues. CDR3 nucleotide sequence: TGTGCCAGCAGTGGAACAGGGGTGAACACTGAAGCTTTCTTT. Its protein product is CASSGTGVNTEAFF.

In its sample, this clone was seen a few times. The chain's CDR3 is CASSYSGGWPQHF. The CDR3 DNA reads TGTGCCAGCAGTTACTCCGGCGGGTGGCCCCAGCATTTT. The gene calls are TRBV6-5 and TRBJ1-5; no definite D call. V was shortened by 0 bases and J by 9 bases, with 9 bases between the two germline ends. Germline V gives CDR1 MNHEY, CDR2 SVGAGI. The CDR3 spans 13 residues.

The chain joins TRBV27 to TRBJ1-1; D remains unclear. The germline CDR1 and CDR2 sequences are MNHEY and SMNVEV (reference sequence). The V end lost 0 bases, the J end lost 6 bases, and 11 bases lay between the germline ends. CDR3 length equals 14 residues. DNA for the CDR3: TGTGCCAGCAGTTTATCACGGAGTAGCCCTGAAGCTTTCTTT. Its translation is CASSLSRSSPEAFF.

This clone is a singleton in its sample. The V gene is TRBV6-1, the J gene TRBJ2-7; 9 nucleotides line up with TRBD1. Germline V lookup: CDR1 MNHNS, CDR2 SASEGT. The ends lost 5 bases at V and 4 bases at J; junction bases unmatched: 9. The CDR3 loop spans 15 amino acids. The CDR3 nucleotides read TGTGCCAGCAGTTTCACGGGACAGGGCTCATACGAGCAGTACTTC. Its translation is CASSFTGQGSYEQYF.

The chain is built from TRBV5-8 and TRBJ1-1, with D maybe TRBD1 (5 bases). The germline V and J ends were trimmed by 5 bases and 1 base, with 9 bases remaining between them. In germline, CDR1 is SGHTS, CDR2 YDEGEE. The CDR3 runs 13 residues. The CDR3 coding sequence is TGTGCCAGCAGTAGGGGCCCGAACACTGAAGCTTTCTTT. Translated: CASSRGPNTEAFF. The variable domain in full, completed from reference TRBV5-8 and TRBJ1-1, reads EAGVTQSPTHLIKTRGQQATLRCSPISGHTSVYWYQQALGLGLQFLLWYDEGEERNRGNFPPRFSGRQFPNYSSELNVNALELEDSALYLCASSRGPNTEAFFGQGTRLTVV.

The chain has TRBV27 and TRBJ1-4; no definite D call. This CDR3 is 13 amino acids long. V lost 3 bases, J lost 5 bases, and 7 bases lay in between. Germline V gene data show CDR1 as MNHEY and CDR2 as SMNVEV (reference sequence). The CDR3 coding sequence is TGTGCCAGCAGTTTCGCTCGGAATGAAAAACTGTTTTTT. Translated: CASSFARNEKLFF.

The chain couples TRBV27 to TRBJ1-2; no reliable D call. Germline V gene data show CDR1 as MNHEY and CDR2 as SMNVEV (reference sequence). The CDR3 is 14 residues long. Deletions cut 2 bases from V and 2 bases from J, with 9 bases between. The CDR3 loop is CASSLTRRNYGYTF. Written as DNA, the CDR3 is TGTGCCAGCAGTTTAACGCGGCGGAACTATGGCTACACCTTC.

A few counts support this clone. Other DNA variants within this sample encode the same CDR3. V gene TRBV14 combines with J gene TRBJ2-1; 8 positions agree with TRBD2. The CDR3 is 14 amino acids. V was pared by 3 bases and J by 4 bases, with 2 bases of the junction left unmatched. Germline V lookup: CDR1 SGHDN, CDR2 FVKESK. The CDR3 sequence: CASSQTSVYNEQFF. CDR3 sequence (DNA): TGTGCCAGCAGCCAGACTAGCGTGTACAATGAGCAGTTCTTC.

V is TRBV12-5 and J is TRBJ1-5, with D possibly matching TRBD1 (6 bases). The germline gives CDR1 LGHNT, CDR2 FRNRAP. The ends were cut back, 6 bases at V and 1 base at J, with 10 bases in the middle. The CDR3 runs 14 residues. This CDR3 reads CASGPDRSNQPQHF. Written as DNA, the CDR3 is TGTGCTAGTGGACCTGACAGGAGCAATCAGCCCCAGCATTTT.